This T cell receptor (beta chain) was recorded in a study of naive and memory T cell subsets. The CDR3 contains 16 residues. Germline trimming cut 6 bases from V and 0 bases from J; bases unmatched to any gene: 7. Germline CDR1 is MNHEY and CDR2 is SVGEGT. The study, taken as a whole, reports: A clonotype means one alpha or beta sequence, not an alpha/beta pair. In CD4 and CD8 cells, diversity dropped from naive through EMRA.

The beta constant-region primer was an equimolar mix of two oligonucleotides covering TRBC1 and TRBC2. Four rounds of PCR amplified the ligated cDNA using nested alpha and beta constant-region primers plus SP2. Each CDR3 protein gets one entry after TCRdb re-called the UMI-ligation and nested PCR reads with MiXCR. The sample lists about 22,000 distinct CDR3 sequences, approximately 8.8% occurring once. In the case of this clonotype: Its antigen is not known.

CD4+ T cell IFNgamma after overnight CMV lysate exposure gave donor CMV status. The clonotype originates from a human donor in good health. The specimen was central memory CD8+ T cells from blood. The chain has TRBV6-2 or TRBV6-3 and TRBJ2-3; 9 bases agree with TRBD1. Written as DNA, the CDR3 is TGTGCCAGCAGCACAGGGGGCGATTTAAGCACAGATACGCAGTATTTT. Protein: CASSTGGDLSTDTQYF.